Listed below are T cell receptor beta chains from one sample, sequenced in a study of shared clonotypes between healthy human individuals. Profiled with immunoSEQ multiplex PCR; TCRdb holds only in-frame clones, not every one. The data contain approximately 2.5 million clones, roughly 93% of them singletons. The sample comprised naive CD4+ T cells from PBMCs. Every receptor here comes from a man between 18 and 29 years old in good health. Some clones in this sample may be carry-over from other donors' samples. Each CDR3 is given with its conserved first and last residue. D genes are given only for firm matches. Not all rows give a size; the values are once, few, many and, for expanded clones, a class.

cdr3_nt	cdr3_aa	cdr3_length	j_call	clone_size	v_call	d_call
TGTGCCAGCAGCCCTAGGGACTTCTACAATGAGCAGTTCTTC	CASSPRDFYNEQFF	14	TRBJ2-1	NA	TRBV5-8	NA
TGTGCCATCAGTGAGTCGAGTGGGTACTCTGGAAACACCATATATTTT	CAISESSGYSGNTIYF	16	TRBJ1-3	NA	TRBV10-3	NA
TGTGCCAGCAGTGATTTACCTGGAGGACAGAACACCGGGGAGCTGTTTTTT	CASSDLPGGQNTGELFF	17	TRBJ2-2	NA	TRBV25-1	NA
TGTGCCAGCAGCCCCCGAGGGGATGGGGCCAAAAACATTCAGTACTTC	CASSPRGDGAKNIQYF	16	TRBJ2-4	NA	TRBV27	NA
TGTGCCAGCAGCCTGGGATCCCGCGGAGAGACCCAGTACTTC	CASSLGSRGETQYF	14	TRBJ2-5	NA	TRBV11-2	NA
TGTGCCAGCAGCCCGATGGGGGATGGCTACACCTTC	CASSPMGDGYTF	12	TRBJ1-2	NA	TRBV7-9	NA
TGTGCCAGCAGCTTGAATCGATACTACAATGAGCAGTTCTTC	CASSLNRYYNEQFF	14	TRBJ2-1	NA	TRBV5-8	NA
TGCGCCAGCAGCTTGGTTGGCGTTGGGGAGCAGTTCTTC	CASSLVGVGEQFF	13	TRBJ2-1	once	TRBV5-1	NA
TGCGCCAGCAGCTTGACAGGGGGCCTGAAGGAGCAGTACTTC	CASSLTGGLKEQYF	14	TRBJ2-7	NA	TRBV5-1	TRBD1
TGTGCCAGCAGTTCGACAGGGACCAACTATGGCTACACCTTC	CASSSTGTNYGYTF	14	TRBJ1-2	NA	TRBV28	TRBD1
TGTGCCGGGCGTCAGGGGCCCTGGAGGGGCACTGAAGCTTTCTTT	CAGRQGPWRGTEAFF	15	TRBJ1-1	NA	TRBV6-1	NA
TGCGCCAGCAGCCCTCAAGCGGACTATGGCTACACCTTC	CASSPQADYGYTF	13	TRBJ1-2	once	TRBV4-3	NA
TGCGCCAGCAGCCTCTCTCAAATGGACACCGGGGAGCTGTTTTTT	CASSLSQMDTGELFF	15	TRBJ2-2	NA	TRBV5-1	NA
TGCGCCAGCAGCTTCCAGAGGGACAGGGGCGATGGCTACACCTTC	CASSFQRDRGDGYTF	15	TRBJ1-2	NA	TRBV5-1	TRBD1
TGCGCCAGCAGCTTGGGTGGCAGTTCTCTTTACAATGAGCAGTTCTTC	CASSLGGSSLYNEQFF	16	TRBJ2-1	NA	TRBV5-1	NA
TGTGCCAGCTCTCGAGACAGCCAGTACGAGCAGTACTTC	CASSRDSQYEQYF	13	TRBJ2-7	NA	TRBV18	NA
TGCGCCAGTGTCCCGGGTCTTCGGGGCGAGCAGTACTTC	CASVPGLRGEQYF	13	TRBJ2-7	once	TRBV10-2	NA
TGTGCCAGCAGCCCCGGGACAGGGGCTGGTGGTCAGCCCCAGCATTTT	CASSPGTGAGGQPQHF	16	TRBJ1-5	NA	TRBV9	TRBD1
TGTGCCACACTAAAGCTAGCGGGAAGTAGAGATACGCAGTATTTT	CATLKLAGSRDTQYF	15	TRBJ2-3	NA	TRBV15	TRBD2
TGTGCCTCGGGGAGGGGGGACACCGGGGAGCTGTTTTTT	CASGRGDTGELFF	13	TRBJ2-2	NA	TRBV28	NA
TGTGCCAGCTCGCCCGACGGAACAGGGGCCGTCGAGCAGTACTTC	CASSPDGTGAVEQYF	15	TRBJ2-7	NA	TRBV18	TRBD1
TGTGCCAGCAGTCGCCCGGACAGAGAGATGACTGAAGCTTTCTTT	CASSRPDREMTEAFF	15	TRBJ1-1	NA	TRBV28	NA
TGTGCCATCAGTGAGTCGAAAGCGACGGAGGCCAAAAACATTCAGTACTTC	CAISESKATEAKNIQYF	17	TRBJ2-4	NA	TRBV10-3	NA
TGCAGCGCAGGGACAGGGGCTGGAAACACCATATATTTT	CSAGTGAGNTIYF	13	TRBJ1-3	NA	TRBV29-1	TRBD1